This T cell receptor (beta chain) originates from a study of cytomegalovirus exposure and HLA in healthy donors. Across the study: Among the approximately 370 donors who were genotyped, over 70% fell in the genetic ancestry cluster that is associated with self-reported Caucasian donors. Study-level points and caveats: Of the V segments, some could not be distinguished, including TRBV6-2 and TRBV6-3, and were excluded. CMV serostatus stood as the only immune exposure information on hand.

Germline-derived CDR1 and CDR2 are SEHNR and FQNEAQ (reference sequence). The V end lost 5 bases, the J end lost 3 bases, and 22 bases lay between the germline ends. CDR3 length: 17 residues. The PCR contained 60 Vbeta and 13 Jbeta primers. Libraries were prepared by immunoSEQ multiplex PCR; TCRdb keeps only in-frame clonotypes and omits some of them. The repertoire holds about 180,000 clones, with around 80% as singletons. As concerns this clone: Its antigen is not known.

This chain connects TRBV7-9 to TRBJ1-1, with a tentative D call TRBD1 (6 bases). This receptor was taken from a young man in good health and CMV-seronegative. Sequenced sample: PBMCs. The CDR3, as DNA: TGTGCCAGCAGCCGCGCATGGAGAAACAGGGTAGACACTGAAGCTTTCTTT. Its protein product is CASSRAWRNRVDTEAFF.